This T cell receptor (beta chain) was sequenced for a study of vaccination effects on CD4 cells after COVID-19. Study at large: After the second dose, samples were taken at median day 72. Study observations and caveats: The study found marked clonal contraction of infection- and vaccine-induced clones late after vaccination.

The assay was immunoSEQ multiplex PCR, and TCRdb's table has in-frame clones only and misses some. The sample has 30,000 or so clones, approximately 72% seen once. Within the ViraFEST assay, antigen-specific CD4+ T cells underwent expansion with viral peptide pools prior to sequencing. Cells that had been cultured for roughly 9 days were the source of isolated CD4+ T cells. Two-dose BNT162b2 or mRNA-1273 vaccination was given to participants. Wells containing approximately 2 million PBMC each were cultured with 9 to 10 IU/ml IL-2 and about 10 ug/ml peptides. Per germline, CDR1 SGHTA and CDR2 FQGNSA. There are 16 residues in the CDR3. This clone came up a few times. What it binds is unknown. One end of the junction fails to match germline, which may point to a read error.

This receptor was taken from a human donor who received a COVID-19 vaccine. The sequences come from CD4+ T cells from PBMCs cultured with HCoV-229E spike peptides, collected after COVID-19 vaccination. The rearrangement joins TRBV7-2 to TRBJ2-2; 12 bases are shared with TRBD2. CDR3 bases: TGTGCCAGCAGCCTAGCGGGGGGGCCGGGCACCGGGGAGCTGTTTTTT. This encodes CASSLAGGPGTGELFF.